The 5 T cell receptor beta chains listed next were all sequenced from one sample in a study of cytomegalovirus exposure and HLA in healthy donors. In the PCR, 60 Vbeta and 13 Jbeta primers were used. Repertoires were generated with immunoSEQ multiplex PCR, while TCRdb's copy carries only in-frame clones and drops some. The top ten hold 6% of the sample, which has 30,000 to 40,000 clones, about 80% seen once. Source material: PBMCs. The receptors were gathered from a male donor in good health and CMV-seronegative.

CDR3 sequence (DNA): TGTGCCAGCAGTTTAGTCCAGGCTAACTCCTACAATGAGCAGTTCTTC. Translated, it gives CASSLVQANSYNEQFF. The chain carries TRBV27 and TRBJ2-1; no reliable D call. Germline lookup yields CDR1 MNHEY and CDR2 SMNVEV (reference sequence). The CDR3 spans 16 residues. With 2 bases removed from V and 0 bases from J, the gap between germline ends came to 11 bases.

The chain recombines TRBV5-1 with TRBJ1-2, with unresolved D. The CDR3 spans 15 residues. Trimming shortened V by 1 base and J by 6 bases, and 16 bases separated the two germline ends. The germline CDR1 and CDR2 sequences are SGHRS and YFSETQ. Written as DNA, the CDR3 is TGCGCCAGCAGCTTGTTCCGCCGAGGTTTGGATGGCTACACCTTC. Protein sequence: CASSLFRRGLDGYTF.

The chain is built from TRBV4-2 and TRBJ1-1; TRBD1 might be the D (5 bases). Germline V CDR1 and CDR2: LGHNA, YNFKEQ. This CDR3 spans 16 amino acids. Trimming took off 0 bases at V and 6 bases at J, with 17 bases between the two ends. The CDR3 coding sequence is TGTGCCAGCAGCCAAGATGCAGCGGGGCGTACCCCTGAAGCTTTCTTT. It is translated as CASSQDAAGRTPEAFF.

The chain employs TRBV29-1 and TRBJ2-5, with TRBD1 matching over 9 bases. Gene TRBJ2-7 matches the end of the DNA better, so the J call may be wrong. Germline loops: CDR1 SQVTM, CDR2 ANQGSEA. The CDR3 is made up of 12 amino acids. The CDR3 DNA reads TGCAGCGGGGGACAGGGAGGCTACGAGCAGTACTTC. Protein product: CSGGQGGYEQYF.

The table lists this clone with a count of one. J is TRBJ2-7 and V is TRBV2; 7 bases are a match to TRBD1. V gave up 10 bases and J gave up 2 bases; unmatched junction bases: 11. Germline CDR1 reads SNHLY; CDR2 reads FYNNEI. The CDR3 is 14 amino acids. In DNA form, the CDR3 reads TGTGCCACCAGCGACAGGGAACTTGCCTACGAGCAGTACTTC. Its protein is CATSDRELAYEQYF.